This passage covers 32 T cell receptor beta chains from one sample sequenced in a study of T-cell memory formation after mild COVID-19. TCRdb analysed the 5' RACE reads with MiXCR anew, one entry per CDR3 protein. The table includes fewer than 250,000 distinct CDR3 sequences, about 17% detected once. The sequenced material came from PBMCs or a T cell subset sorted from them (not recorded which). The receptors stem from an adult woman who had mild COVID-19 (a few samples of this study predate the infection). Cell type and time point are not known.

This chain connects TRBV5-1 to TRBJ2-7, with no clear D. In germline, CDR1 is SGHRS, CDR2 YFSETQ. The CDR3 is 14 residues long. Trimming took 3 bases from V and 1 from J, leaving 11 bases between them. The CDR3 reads CASSSLGLSYEQYF. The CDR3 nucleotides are TGCGCCAGCAGCTCCCTCGGGTTGTCCTACGAGCAGTACTTC.

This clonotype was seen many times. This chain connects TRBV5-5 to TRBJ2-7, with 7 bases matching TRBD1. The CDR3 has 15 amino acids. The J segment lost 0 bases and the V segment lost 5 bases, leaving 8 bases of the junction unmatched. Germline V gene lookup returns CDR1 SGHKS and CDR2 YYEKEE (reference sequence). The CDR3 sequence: CASSSRGPISYEQYF. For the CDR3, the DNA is TGTGCCAGCAGTTCTAGGGGGCCTATCTCCTACGAGCAGTACTTC.

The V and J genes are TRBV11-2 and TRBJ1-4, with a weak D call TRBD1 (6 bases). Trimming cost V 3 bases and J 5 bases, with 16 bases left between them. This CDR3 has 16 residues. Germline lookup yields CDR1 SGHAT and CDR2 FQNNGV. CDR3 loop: CASSLGTGTGNEKLFF. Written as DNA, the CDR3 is TGTGCCAGCAGCTTGGGAACAGGGACGGGAAATGAAAAACTGTTTTTT.

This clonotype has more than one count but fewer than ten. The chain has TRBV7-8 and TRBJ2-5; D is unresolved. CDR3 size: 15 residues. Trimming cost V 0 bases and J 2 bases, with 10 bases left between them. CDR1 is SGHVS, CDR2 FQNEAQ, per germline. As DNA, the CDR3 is TGTGCCAGCAGCTTAGCGGCCGTGGGACAAGAGACCCAGTACTTC. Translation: CASSLAAVGQETQYF.

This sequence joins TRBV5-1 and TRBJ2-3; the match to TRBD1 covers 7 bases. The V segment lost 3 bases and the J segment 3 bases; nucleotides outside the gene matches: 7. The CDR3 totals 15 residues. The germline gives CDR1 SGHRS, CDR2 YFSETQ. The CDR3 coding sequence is TGCGCCAGCAGCTACAGGGGCGAGAGGACAGATACGCAGTATTTT. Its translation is CASSYRGERTDTQYF. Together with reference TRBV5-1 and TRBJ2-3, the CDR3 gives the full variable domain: KAGVTQTPRYLIKTRGQQVTLSCSPISGHRSVSWYQQTPGQGLQFLFEYFSETQRNKGNFPGRFSGRQFSNSRSEMNVSTLELGDSALYLCASSYRGERTDTQYFGPGTRLTVL.

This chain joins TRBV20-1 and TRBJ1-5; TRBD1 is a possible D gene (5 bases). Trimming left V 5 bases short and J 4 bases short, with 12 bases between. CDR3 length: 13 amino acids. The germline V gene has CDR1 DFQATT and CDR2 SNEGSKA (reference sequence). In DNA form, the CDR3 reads TGCAGTGCTTTTGGACACCCTAATCAGCCCCAGCATTTT. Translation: CSAFGHPNQPQHF.

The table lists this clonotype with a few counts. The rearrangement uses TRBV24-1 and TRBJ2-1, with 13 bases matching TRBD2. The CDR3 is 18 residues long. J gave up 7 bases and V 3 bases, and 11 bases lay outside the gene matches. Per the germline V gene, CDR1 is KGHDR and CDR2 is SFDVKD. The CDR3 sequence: CATSDVLAGGPVKNEQFF. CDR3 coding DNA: TGTGCCACCAGTGATGTACTAGCGGGAGGGCCGGTAAAGAATGAGCAGTTCTTC.

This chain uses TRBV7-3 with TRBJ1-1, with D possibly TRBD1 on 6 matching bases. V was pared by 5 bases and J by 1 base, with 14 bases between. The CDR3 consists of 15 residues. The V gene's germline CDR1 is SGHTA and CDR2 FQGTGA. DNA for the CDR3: TGTGCCAGCAGCATAGGGGGTTTGAGGAACACTGAAGCTTTCTTT. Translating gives CASSIGGLRNTEAFF.

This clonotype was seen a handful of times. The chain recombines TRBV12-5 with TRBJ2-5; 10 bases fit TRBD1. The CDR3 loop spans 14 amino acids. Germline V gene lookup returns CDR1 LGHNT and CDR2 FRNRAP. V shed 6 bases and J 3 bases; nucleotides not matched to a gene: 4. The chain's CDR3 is CASGRGTGEETQYF. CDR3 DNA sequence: TGTGCTAGTGGCCGAGGGACAGGGGAAGAGACCCAGTACTTC.

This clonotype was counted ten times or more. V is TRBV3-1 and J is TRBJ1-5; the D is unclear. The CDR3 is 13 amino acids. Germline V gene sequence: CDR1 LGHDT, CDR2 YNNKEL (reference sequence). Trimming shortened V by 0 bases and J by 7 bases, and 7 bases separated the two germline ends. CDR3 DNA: TGTGCCAGCAGCCAAGAACAGCGGCAGCCCCAGCATTTT. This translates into CASSQEQRQPQHF.

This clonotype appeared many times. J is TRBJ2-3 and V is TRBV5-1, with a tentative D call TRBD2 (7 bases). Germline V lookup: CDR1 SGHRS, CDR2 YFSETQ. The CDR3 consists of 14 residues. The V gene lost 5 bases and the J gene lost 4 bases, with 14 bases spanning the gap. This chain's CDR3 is CASRSQGRADTQYF. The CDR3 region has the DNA TGCGCCAGCAGGTCGCAGGGGAGGGCAGATACGCAGTATTTT.

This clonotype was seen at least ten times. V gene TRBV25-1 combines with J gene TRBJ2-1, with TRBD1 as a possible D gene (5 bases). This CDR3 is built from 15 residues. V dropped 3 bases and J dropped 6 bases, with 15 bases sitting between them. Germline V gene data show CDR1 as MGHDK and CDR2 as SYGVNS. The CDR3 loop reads CASSDNRRVFNEQFF. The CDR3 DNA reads TGTGCCAGCAGTGACAACAGGCGAGTCTTCAATGAGCAGTTCTTC.

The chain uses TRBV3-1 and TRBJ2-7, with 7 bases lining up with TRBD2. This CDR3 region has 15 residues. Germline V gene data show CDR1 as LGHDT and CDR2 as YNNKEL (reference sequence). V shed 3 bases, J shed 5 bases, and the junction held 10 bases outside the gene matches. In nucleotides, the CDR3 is TGTGCCAGCAGCCACCGACTAGCCGCACGCCACGAGCAGTACTTC. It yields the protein CASSHRLAARHEQYF.

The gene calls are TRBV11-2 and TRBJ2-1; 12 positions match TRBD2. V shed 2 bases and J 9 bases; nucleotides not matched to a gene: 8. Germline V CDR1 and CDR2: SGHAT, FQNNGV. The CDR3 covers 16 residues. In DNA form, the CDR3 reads TGTGCCAGCAGCTTATTGCGGTTGACTAGCGGGAGTGAGCAGTTCTTC. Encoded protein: CASSLLRLTSGSEQFF. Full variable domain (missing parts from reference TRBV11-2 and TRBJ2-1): EAGVAQSPRYKIIEKRQSVAFWCNPISGHATLYWYQQILGQGPKLLIQFQNNGVVDDSQLPKDRFSAERLKGVDSTLKIQPAKLEDSAVYLCASSLLRLTSGSEQFFGPGTRLTVL.

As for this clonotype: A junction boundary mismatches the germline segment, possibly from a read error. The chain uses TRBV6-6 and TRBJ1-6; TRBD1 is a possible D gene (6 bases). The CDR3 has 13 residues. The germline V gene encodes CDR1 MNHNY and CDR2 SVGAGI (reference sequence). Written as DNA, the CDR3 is TGTGCCACCAGGACAGCCCTTAATTCTCCCCTCCACTTT. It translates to CATRTALNSPLHF.

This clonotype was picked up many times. CDR3 bases: TGTGCCAGCAGTTTTAAGGGACGGAACTCCTACGAGCAGTACTTC. Translated: CASSFKGRNSYEQYF. The rearrangement links TRBV12-3 or TRBV12-4 to TRBJ2-7; D possibly uses TRBD1 or TRBD2 (5 bases each). The CDR3 has 15 amino acids. V dropped 3 bases and J dropped 0 bases, with 12 bases sitting between them.

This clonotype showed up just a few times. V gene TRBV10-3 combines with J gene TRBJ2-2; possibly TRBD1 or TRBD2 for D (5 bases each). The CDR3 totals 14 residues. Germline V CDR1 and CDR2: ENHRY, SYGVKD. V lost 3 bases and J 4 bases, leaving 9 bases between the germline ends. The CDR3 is CAISDGTSTGELFF. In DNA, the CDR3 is TGTGCCATCAGTGACGGGACCTCCACCGGGGAGCTGTTTTTT.

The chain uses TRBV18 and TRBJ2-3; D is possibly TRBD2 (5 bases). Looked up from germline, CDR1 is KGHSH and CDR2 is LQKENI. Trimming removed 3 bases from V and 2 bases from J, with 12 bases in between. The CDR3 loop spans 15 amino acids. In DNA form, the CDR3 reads TGTGCCAGCTCACCGGGCCTAGCTCTCACAGATACGCAGTATTTT. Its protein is CASSPGLALTDTQYF.

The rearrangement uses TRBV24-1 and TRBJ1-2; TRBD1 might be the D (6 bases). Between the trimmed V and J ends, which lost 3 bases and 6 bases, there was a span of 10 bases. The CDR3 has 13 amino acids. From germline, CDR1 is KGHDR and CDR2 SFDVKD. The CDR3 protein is CATSDSYRDGYTF. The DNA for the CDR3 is TGTGCCACCAGTGATAGTTACAGGGATGGCTACACCTTC.

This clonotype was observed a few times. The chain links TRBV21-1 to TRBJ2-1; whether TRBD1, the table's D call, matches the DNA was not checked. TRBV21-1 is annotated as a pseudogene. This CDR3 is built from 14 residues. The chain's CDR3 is CASSGRTTYNEQFF. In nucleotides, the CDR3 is TGTGCCAGCAGCGGAAGGACAACCTACAATGAGCAGTTCTTC.

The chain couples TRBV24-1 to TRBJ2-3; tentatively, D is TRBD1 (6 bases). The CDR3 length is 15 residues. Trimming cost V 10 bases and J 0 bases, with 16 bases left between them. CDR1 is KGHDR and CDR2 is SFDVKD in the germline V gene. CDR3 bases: TGTGCCACGCAGACAGGCGACGCTAGCACAGATACGCAGTATTTT. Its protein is CATQTGDASTDTQYF.

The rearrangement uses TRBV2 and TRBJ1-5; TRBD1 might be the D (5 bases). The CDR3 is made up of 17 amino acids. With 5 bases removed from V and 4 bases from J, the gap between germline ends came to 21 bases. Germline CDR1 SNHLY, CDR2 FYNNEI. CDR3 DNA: TGTGCCAGCAGTTGGTTGGCGGGGGTAGGTGAAAATCAGCCCCAGCATTTT. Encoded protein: CASSWLAGVGENQPQHF.

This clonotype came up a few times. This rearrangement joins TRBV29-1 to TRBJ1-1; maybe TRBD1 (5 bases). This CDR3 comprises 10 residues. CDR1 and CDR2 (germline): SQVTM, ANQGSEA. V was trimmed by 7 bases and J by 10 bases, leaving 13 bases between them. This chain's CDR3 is CSGIDSRAFF. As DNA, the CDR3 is TGCAGCGGAATAGACAGTAGAGCTTTCTTT.

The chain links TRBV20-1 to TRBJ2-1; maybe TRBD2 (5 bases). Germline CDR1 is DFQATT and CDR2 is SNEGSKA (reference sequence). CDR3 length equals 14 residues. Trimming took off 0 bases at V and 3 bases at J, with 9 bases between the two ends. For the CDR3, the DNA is TGCAGTGCTAGAGACCCCCGGGACTACAATGAGCAGTTCTTC. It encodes CSARDPRDYNEQFF.

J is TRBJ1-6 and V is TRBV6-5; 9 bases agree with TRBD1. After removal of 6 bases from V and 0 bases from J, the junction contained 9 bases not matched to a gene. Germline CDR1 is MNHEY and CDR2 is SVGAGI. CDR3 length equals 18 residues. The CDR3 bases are TGTGCCAGCAGCTTCTCCGGACAGGGGAGCTCCTATAATTCACCCCTCCACTTT. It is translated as CASSFSGQGSSYNSPLHF.

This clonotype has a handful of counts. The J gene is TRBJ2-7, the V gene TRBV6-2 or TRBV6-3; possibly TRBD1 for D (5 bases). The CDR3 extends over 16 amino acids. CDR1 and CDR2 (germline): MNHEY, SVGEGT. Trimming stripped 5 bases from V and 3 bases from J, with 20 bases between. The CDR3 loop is CASSALRGGPDYEQYF. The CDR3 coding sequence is TGTGCCAGCAGTGCACTTAGGGGCGGTCCGGACTACGAGCAGTACTTC.

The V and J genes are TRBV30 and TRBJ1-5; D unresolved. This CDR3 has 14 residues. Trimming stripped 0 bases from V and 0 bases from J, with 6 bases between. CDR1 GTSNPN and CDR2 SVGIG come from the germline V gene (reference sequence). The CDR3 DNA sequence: TGTGCCTGGAGTGTTGGGCCTAGCAATCAGCCCCAGCATTTT. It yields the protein CAWSVGPSNQPQHF.

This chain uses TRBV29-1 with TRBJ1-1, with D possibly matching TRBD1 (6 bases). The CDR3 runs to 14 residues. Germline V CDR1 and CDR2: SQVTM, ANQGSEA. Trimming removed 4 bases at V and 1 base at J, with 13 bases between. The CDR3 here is CSVVGQRRNTEAFF. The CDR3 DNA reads TGCAGCGTTGTAGGACAGCGTAGGAACACTGAAGCTTTCTTT.

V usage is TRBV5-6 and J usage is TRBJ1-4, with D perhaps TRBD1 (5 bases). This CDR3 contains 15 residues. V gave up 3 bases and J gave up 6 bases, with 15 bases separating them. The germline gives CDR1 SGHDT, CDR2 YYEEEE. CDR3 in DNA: TGTGCCAGCAGCTGGGGACGACAGAAGCATGAAAAACTGTTTTTT. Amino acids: CASSWGRQKHEKLFF.

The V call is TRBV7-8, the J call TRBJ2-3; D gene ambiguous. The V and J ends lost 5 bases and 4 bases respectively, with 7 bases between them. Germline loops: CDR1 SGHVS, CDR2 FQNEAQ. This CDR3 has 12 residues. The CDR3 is CASSHNPDTQYF. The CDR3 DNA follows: TGTGCCAGCAGCCATAACCCAGATACGCAGTATTTT.

Here the CDR3 reads CASRGTGGSGYTF. The CDR3 DNA is TGTGCCAGCAGAGGAACAGGGGGGAGCGGCTACACCTTC. The V and J genes are TRBV6-5 and TRBJ1-2, with TRBD1 matching 8 bases. The CDR3 covers 13 residues. V was clipped by 6 bases and J by 8 bases; unmatched bases: 8. CDR1 and CDR2 (germline): MNHEY, SVGAGI.

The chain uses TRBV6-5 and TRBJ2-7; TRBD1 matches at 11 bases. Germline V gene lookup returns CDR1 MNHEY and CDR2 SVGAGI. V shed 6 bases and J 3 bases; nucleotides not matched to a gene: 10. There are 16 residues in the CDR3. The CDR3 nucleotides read TGTGCCAGCAGCCGACCGCCCGGGACAGGGGGCTACGAGCAGTACTTC. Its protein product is CASSRPPGTGGYEQYF.